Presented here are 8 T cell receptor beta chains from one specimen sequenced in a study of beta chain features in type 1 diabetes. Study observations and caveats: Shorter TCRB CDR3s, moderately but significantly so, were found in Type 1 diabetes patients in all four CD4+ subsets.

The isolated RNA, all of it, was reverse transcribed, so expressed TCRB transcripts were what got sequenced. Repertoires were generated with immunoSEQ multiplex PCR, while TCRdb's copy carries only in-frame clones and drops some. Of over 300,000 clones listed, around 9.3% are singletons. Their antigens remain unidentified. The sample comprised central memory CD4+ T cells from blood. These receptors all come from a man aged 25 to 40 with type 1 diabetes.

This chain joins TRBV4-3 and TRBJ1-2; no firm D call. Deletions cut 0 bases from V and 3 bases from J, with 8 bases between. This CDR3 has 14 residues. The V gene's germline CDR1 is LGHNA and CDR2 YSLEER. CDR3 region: CASSQDGGYYGYTF. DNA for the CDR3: TGCGCCAGCAGCCAAGATGGCGGCTACTATGGCTACACCTTC.

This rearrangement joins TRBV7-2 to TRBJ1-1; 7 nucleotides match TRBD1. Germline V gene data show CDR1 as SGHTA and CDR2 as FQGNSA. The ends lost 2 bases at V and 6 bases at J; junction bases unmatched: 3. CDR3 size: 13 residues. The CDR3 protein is CASSLQGDAEAFF. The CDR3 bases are TGTGCCAGCAGCTTACAGGGGGACGCTGAAGCTTTCTTT. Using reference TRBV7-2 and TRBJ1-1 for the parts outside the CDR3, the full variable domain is GAGVSQSPSNKVTEKGKDVELRCDPISGHTALYWYRQSLGQGLEFLIYFQGNSAPDKSGLPSDRFSAERTGGSVSTLTIQRTQQEDSAVYLCASSLQGDAEAFFGQGTRLTVV.

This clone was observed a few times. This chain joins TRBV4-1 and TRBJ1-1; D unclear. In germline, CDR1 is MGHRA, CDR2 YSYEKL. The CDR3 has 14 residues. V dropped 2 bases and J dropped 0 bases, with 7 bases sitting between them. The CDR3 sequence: CASSQPVLNTEAFF. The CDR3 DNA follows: TGCGCCAGCAGCCAACCTGTTTTGAACACTGAAGCTTTCTTT.

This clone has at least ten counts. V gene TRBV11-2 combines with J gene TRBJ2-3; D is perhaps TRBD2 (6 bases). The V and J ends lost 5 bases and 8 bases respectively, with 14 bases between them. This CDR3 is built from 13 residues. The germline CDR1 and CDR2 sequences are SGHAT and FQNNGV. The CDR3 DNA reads TGTGCCAGCAGCGACCCGTCCGGGGGTACGCAGTATTTT. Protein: CASSDPSGGTQYF.

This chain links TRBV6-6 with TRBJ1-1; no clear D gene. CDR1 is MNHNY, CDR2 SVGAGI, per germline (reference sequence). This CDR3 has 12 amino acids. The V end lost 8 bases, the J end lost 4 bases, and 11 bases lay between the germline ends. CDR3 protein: CASGKRFTEAFF. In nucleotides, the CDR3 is TGTGCCAGCGGAAAACGGTTCACTGAAGCTTTCTTT.

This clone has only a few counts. The CDR3 nucleotides read TGTGCCAGCAGCCCGCTACTAGCGGGGGGCACAGATACGCAGTATTTT. Translating it yields CASSPLLAGGTDTQYF. V gene TRBV7-2 combines with J gene TRBJ2-3; 11 nucleotides align to TRBD2. This CDR3 spans 16 amino acids. V dropped 5 bases and J dropped 1; count of bases not matched to a gene: 5. Germline V lookup: CDR1 SGHTA, CDR2 FQGNSA.

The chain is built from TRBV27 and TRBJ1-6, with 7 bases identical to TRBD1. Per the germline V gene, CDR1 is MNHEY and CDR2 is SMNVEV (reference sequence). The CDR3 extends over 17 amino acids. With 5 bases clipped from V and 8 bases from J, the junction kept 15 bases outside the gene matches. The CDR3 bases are TGTGCCAGCAGTACTACCCTTGTGACAGGGAAATATTCACCCCTCCACTTT. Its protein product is CASSTTLVTGKYSPLHF.

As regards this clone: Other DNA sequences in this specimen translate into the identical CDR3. The CDR3 spells CASSGTGYGYTF. The CDR3 DNA follows: TGTGCCAGCAGTGGAACAGGGTATGGCTACACCTTC. V usage is TRBV6-5 and J usage is TRBJ1-2, with TRBD1 as a possible D gene (6 bases). CDR1 MNHEY and CDR2 SVGAGI come from the germline V gene. This CDR3 spans 12 amino acids. The V end was cut by 5 bases, the J end by 5 bases, with 9 bases between.